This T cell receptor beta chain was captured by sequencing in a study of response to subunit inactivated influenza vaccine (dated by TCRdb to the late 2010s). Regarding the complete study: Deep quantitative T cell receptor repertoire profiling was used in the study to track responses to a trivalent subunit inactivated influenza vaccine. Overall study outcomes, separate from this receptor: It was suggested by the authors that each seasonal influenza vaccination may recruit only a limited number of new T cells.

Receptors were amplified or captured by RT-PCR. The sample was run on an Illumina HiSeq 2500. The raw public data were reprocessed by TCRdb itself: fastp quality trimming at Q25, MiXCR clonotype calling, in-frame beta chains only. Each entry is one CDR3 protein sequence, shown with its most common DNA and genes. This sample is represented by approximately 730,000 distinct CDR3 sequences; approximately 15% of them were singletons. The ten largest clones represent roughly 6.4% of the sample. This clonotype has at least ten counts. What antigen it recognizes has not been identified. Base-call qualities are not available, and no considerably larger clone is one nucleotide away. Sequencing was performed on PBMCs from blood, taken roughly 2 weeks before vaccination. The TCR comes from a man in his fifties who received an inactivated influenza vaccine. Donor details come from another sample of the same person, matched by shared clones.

At the DNA level, the sequence is TGTGCCAGCAGCTTAGCTGGGGATAATTCACCCCTCCACTTT. Its protein is CASSLAGDNSPLHF. Rearrangement joined TRBV7-6 to TRBJ1-6; the D gene cannot be resolved reliably. Deletion took 0 bases off V and 5 bases off J, with a span of 5 bases between the germline ends. The CDR3 starts with the cysteine, ends with the phenylalanine, and has 14 residues. The retained sequence is limited to the CDR3, 42 bases, with the frame set at the first base. The germline V gene gives CDR1 as SGHVS and CDR2 as FNYEAQ.